The clone carrying this T cell receptor beta chain showed up just once. The data belong to a study of CD8 T cells in Susac syndrome. Random hexamers primed reverse transcription of about 0.5 to 1 ug RNA. MiXCR was run by TCRdb on the immunoSEQ multiplex PCR reads, yielding one entry per CDR3 protein. The repertoire holds 80,000 or so distinct CDR3 sequences, around 94% seen once, with approximately 0.26% in the top ten. The CDR3 consists of 14 residues. Germline CDR1 reads MDHEN; CDR2 reads SYDVKM. V shed 8 bases and J 8 bases; nucleotides not matched to a gene: 9. Isolation of CD8+ and CD4+ T cells was performed negatively, whereas enrichment of TEMRA cells was done by FACS.

Sample: CD8+ T cells from PBMCs. The gene calls are TRBV28 and TRBJ2-1; TRBD2 matches at 10 bases. The sequence was collected from a human donor in good health. The CDR3 region has the DNA TGTGCCAGCGGAGACCTAGCGGGAGACGATGAGCAGTTCTTC. This sequence encodes CASGDLAGDDEQFF. The variable domain in full, completed from reference TRBV28 and TRBJ2-1, reads DVKVTQSSRYLVKRTGEKVFLECVQDMDHENMFWYRQDPGLGLRLIYFSYDVKMKEKGDIPEGYSVSREKKERFSLILESASTNQTSMYLCASGDLAGDDEQFFGPGTRLTVL.